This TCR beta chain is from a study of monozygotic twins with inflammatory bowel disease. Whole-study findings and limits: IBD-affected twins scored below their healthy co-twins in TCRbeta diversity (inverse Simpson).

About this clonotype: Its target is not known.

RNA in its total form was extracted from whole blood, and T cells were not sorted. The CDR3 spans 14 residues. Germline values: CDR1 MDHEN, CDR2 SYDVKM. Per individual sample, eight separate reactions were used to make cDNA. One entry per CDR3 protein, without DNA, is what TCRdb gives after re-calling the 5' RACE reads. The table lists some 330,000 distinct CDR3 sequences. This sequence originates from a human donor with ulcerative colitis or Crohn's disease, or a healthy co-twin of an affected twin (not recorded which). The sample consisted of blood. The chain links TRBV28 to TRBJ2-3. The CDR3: CASSLEPNTDTQYF.